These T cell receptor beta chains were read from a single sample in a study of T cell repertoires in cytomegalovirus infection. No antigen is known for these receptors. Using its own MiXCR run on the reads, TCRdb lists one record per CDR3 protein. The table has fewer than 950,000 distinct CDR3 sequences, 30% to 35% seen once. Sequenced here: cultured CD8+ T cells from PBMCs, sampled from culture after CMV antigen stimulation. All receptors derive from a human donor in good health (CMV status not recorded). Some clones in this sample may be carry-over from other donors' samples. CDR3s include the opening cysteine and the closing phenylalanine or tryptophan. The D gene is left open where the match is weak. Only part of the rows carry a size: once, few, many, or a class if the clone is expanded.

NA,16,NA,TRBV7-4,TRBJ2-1,TGTGCCAGCAGTCCAAAGGAAGGCCCCCGAACGGATGAGCAGTTCTTC,CASSPKEGPRTDEQFF
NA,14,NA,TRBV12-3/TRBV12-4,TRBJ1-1,TGTGCCGGCAGTTACTTCAGGGAAAACACTGAAGCTTTCTTT,CAGSYFRENTEAFF
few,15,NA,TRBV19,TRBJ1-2,TGTGCCAGTAGTAAAAGGGCCAATCCACGGGATGGCTACACCTTC,CASSKRANPRDGYTF
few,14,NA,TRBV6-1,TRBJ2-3,TGTGCCAGCAGTTACGACACCTTCACAGATACGCAGTATTTT,CASSYDTFTDTQYF
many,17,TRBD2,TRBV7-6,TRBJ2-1,TGTGCCAGCAGCCCACACGAGCGGGGTTACTCCTACAATGAGCAGTTCTTC,CASSPHERGYSYNEQFF
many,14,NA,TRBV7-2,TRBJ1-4,TGTGCCAGCAGCCCCGAGGCAACTAATGAAAAACTGTTTTTT,CASSPEATNEKLFF
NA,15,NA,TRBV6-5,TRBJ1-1,TGTGCCAGCAGCCCAATCCGGGGCAGACTCACTGAAGCTTTCTTT,CASSPIRGRLTEAFF
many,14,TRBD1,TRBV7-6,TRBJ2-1,TGTGCCAGCAGCGGGACAGGGTCGCCCTATGAGCAGTTCTTC,CASSGTGSPYEQFF
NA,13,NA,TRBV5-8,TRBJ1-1,TGTGCCCTCTCGGGGGGCTTTAACACTGAAGCTTTCTTT,CALSGGFNTEAFF
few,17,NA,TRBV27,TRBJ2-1,TGTGCCAGCAGTTTCCATCGAAGGCAGGGATCCTACAATGAGCAGTTCTTC,CASSFHRRQGSYNEQFF
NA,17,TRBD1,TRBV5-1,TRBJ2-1,TGCGCCAGCAGCTTGGATCAGGGGGCGAGCTCCTACAATGAGCAGTTCTTC,CASSLDQGASSYNEQFF
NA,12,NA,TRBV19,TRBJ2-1,TGTGCCAGCCTTAATTCGGGCAATGAGCAGTTCTTC,CASLNSGNEQFF
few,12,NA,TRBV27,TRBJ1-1,TGTGCCAGCCTTAAGCCCGGGGGCAGAGCTTTCTTT,CASLKPGGRAFF
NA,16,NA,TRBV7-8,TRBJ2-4,TGTGCCAGCAGCTTATACAGGGAGGGAGCCAAAAACATTCAGTACTTC,CASSLYREGAKNIQYF
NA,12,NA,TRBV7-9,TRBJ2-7,TGTGCCTTCGAAGAGGGAACCTACGAGCAGTACTTC,CAFEEGTYEQYF
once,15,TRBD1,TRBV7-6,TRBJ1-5,TGTGCCAGCAGCTTAGCAGGGGGCGTATGTCAGCCCCAGCATTTT,CASSLAGGVCQPQHF
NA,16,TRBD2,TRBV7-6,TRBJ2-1,TGTGCCAGCAGCTTAGGCGGGGGTACGATATACAATGAGCAGTTCTTC,CASSLGGGTIYNEQFF
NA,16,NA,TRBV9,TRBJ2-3,TGTGCCAGCAGCCCGATACAGGGGGGGAGCACAGATACGCAGTATTTT,CASSPIQGGSTDTQYF
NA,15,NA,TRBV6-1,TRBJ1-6,TGTGCCAGCAACGGTCAAGCTAACTATAATTCACCCCTCCACTTT,CASNGQANYNSPLHF
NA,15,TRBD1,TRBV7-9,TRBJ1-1,TGTGCCAGCAGTTCTCAGGGGGAGCGGCGACCTGAAGCTTTCTTT,CASSSQGERRPEAFF
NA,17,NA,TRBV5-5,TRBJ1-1,TGTGCCAGCAGCCCGGTGGGGGGCTCCTTAAGGGACACTGAAGCTTTCTTT,CASSPVGGSLRDTEAFF